Described below is a single T cell receptor (beta chain) sequence and its context. The assay was immunoSEQ multiplex PCR, and TCRdb's table has in-frame clones only and misses some. This table holds around 84,000 clones, around 92% found once. The data originate from a study of T cell responses to AZD1222 COVID-19 vaccine. The input for sequencing was peripheral blood, taken on day 0 of MenACWY control vaccination. This sequence originates from an adult in good health.

This chain's CDR3 is CASSSQDRGYTF. As DNA, the CDR3 is TGTGCCAGCAGCTCACAGGACAGGGGCTACACCTTC. This chain links TRBV5-6 with TRBJ1-2, with 7 bases aligning to TRBD1. Looked up from germline, CDR1 is SGHDT and CDR2 is YYEEEE. J was trimmed by 8 bases and V by 3 bases; bases with no gene match: 4. The CDR3 sequence is 12 residues long. The whole variable domain, remainder taken from reference TRBV5-6 and TRBJ1-2, is DAGVTQSPTHLIKTRGQQVTLRCSPKSGHDTVSWYQQALGQGPQFIFQYYEEEERQRGNFPDRFSGHQFPNYSSELNVNALLLGDSALYLCASSSQDRGYTFGSGTRLTVV.